Detailed here is one T cell receptor (beta chain). Its antigen remains unknown. Sequenced by immunoSEQ multiplex PCR; TCRdb stores in-frame clones only, minus some. The table shows over 100,000 clones, with approximately 88% occurring only once. The CDR3 consists of 14 residues. Trimming took 10 bases from V and 3 from J; bases not matched to a gene: 7. Looked up from germline, CDR1 is MNHEY and CDR2 is SVGAGI. The data derive from a study of T cell responses to AZD1222 COVID-19 vaccine. Regarding the study as a whole: Clonal diversity was possibly underestimated, and white British individuals and females predominated among donors.

The chain carries TRBV6-5 and TRBJ2-2, with 8 bases matching TRBD1. The TCR sequence derives from an adult in good health. This sample comprised peripheral blood, obtained on day 0 of AZD1222 vaccination. The CDR3 is CATRQGLDTGELFF. The CDR3 DNA follows: TGTGCCACCCGACAGGGGTTGGACACCGGGGAGCTGTTTTTT.